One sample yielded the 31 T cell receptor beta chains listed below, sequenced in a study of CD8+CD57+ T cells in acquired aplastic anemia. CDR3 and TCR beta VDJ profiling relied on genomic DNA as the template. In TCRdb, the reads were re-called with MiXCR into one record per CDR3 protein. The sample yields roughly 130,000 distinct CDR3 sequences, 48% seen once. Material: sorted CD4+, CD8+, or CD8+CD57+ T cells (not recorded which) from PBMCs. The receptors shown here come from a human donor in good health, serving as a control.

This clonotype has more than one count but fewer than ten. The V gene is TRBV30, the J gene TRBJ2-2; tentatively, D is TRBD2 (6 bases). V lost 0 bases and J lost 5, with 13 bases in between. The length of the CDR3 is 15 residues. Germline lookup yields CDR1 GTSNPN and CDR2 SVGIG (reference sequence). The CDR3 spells CAWSVGLAWTGELFF. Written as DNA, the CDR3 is TGTGCCTGGAGTGTAGGGCTAGCGTGGACCGGGGAGCTGTTTTTT. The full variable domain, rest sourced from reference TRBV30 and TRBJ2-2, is SQTIHQWPATLVQPVGSPLSLECTVEGTSNPNLYWYRQAAGRGLQLLFYSVGIGQISSEVPQNLSASRPQDRQFILSSKKLLLSDSGFYLCAWSVGLAWTGELFFGEGSRLTVL.

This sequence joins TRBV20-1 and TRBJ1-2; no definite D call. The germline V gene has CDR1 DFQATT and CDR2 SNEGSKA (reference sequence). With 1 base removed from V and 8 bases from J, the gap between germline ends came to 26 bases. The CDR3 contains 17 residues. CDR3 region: CSARVAAENPHGRGYTF. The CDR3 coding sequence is TGCAGTGCTAGAGTAGCCGCCGAAAACCCCCACGGTCGGGGCTACACCTTC.

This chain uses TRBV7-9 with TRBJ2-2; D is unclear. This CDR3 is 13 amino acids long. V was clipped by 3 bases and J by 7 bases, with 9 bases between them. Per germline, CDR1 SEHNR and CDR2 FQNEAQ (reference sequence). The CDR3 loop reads CASSLSSVGELFF. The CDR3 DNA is TGTGCCAGCAGCTTGTCGTCCGTCGGGGAGCTGTTTTTT.

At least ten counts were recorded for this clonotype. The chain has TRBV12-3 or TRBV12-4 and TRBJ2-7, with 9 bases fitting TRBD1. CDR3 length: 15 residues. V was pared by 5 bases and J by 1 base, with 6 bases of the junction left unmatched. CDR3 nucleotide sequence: TGTGCCAGCAGTCTTGCCGGGACAGGGTCCTACGAGCAGTACTTC. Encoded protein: CASSLAGTGSYEQYF.

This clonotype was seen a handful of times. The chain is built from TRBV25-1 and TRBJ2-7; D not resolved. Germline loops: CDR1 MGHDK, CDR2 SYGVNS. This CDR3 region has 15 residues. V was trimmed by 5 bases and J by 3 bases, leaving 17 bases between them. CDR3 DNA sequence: TGTGCCAGCAGTATTTCGGCATTGGGCGTCTACGAGCAGTACTTC. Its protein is CASSISALGVYEQYF.

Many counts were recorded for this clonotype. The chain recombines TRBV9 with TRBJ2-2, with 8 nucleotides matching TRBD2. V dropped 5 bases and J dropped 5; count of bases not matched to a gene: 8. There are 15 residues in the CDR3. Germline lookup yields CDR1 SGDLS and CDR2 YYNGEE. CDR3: CASRGGTSGTGELFF. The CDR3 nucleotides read TGTGCCAGCAGGGGAGGGACTAGTGGTACCGGGGAGCTGTTTTTT.

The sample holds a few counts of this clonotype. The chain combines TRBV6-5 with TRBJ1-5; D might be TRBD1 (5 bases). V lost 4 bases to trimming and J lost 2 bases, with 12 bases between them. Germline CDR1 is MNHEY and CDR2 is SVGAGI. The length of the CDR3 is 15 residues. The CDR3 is CASSSPDSRNQPQHF. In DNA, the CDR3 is TGTGCCAGCAGTTCCCCCGACAGTCGCAATCAGCCCCAGCATTTT.

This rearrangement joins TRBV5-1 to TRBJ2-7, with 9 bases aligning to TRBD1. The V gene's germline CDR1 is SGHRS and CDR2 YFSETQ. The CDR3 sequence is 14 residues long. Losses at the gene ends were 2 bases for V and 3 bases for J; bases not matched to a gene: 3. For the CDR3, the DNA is TGCGCCAGCAGCTTCGAGACAGGGGGCTACGAGCAGTACTTC. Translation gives CASSFETGGYEQYF.

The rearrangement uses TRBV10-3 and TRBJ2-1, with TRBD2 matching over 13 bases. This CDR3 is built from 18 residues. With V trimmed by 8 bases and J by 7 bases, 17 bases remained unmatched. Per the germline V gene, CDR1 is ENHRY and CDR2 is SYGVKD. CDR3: CAIAPGTSGTPQRNEQFF. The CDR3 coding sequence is TGTGCCATCGCCCCAGGGACTAGCGGGACTCCCCAAAGGAATGAGCAGTTCTTC.

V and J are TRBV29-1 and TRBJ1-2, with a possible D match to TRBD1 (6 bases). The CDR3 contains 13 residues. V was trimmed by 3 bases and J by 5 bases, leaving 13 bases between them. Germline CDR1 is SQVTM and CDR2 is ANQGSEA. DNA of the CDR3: TGCAGCGTTGACCCGGGACAAAGTTATGGCTACACCTTC. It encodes CSVDPGQSYGYTF.

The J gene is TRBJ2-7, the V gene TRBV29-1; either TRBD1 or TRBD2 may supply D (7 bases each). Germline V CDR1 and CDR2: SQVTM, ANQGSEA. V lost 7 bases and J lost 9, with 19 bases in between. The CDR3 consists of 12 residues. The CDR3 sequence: CSAQGGGDGQYF. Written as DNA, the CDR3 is TGCAGCGCCCAGGGGGGGGGGGACGGGCAGTACTTC.

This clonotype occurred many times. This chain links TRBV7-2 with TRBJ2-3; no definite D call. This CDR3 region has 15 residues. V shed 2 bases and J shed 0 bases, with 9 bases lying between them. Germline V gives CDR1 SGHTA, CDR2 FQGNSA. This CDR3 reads CASSLLGTSTDTQYF. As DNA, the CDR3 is TGTGCCAGCAGCTTACTGGGAACTAGCACAGATACGCAGTATTTT. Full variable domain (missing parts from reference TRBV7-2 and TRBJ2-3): GAGVSQSPSNKVTEKGKDVELRCDPISGHTALYWYRQSLGQGLEFLIYFQGNSAPDKSGLPSDRFSAERTGGSVSTLTIQRTQQEDSAVYLCASSLLGTSTDTQYFGPGTRLTVL.

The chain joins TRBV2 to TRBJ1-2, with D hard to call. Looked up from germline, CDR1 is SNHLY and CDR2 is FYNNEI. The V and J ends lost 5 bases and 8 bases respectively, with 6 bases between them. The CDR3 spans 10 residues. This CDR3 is CASSTQGYTF. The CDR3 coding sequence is TGTGCCAGCAGTACACAGGGCTACACCTTC.

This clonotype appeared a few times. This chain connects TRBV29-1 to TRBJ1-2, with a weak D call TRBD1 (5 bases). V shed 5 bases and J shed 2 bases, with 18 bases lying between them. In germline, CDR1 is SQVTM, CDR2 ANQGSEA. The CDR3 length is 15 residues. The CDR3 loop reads CSVRTGGVPNYGYTF. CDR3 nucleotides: TGCAGCGTTCGGACCGGGGGGGTCCCCAACTATGGCTACACCTTC.

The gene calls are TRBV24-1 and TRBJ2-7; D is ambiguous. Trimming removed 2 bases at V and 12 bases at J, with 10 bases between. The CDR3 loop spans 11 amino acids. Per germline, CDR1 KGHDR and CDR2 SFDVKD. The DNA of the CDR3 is TGTGCCACCAGTGATTCCAGGTTCTCGTACTTC. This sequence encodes CATSDSRFSYF.

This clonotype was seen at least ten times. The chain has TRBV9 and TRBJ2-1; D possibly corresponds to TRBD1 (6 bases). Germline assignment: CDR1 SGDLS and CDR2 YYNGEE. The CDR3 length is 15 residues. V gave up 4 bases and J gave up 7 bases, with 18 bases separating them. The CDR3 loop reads CASSSPRGLRNEQFF. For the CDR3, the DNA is TGTGCCAGCAGCTCTCCGAGGGGGTTGAGGAATGAGCAGTTCTTC.

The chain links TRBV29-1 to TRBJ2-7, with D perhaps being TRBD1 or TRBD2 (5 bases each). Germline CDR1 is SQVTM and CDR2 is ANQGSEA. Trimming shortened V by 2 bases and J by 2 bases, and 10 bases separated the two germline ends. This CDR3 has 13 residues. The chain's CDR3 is CSVEHGDAYEQYF. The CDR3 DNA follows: TGCAGCGTTGAACACGGGGACGCCTACGAGCAGTACTTC.

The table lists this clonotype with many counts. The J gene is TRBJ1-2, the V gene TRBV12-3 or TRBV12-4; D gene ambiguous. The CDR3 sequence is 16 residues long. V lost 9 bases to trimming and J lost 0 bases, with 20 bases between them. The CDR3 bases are TGTGCCAGTTCCGAGAGCAGCCGGATAACTAACTATGGCTACACCTTC. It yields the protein CASSESSRITNYGYTF.

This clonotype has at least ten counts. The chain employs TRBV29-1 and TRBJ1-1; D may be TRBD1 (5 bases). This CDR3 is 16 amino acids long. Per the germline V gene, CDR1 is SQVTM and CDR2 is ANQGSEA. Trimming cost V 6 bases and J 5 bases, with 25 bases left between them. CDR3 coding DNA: TGCAGCGTCCTCGGGGGACCAAGGGGAGAGGGGACTGAAGCTTTCTTT. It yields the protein CSVLGGPRGEGTEAFF. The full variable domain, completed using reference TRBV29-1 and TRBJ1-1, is SAVISQKPSRDICQRGTSLTIQCQVDSQVTMMFWYRQQPGQSLTLIATANQGSEATYESGFVIDKFPISRPNLTFSTLTVSNMSPEDSSIYLCSVLGGPRGEGTEAFFGQGTRLTVV.

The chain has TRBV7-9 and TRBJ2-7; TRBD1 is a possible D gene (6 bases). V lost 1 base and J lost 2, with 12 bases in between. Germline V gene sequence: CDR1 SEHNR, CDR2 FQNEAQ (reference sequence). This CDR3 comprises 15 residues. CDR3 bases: TGTGCCAGCAGCTTAGGCCTGGACAGTGCCTACGAGCAGTACTTC. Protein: CASSLGLDSAYEQYF. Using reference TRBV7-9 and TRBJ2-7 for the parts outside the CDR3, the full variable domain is DTGVSQNPRHKITKRGQNVTFRCDPISEHNRLYWYRQTLGQGPEFLTYFQNEAQLEKSRLLSDRFSAERPKGSFSTLEIQRTEQGDSAMYLCASSLGLDSAYEQYFGPGTRLTVT.

The CDR3 protein is CASSRDRGSGNTIYF. The DNA of the CDR3 is TGTGCCAGCAGTCGGGACAGAGGCTCTGGAAACACCATATATTTT. The chain uses TRBV6-1 and TRBJ1-3; 7 bases fit TRBD1. The CDR3 has 15 residues. CDR1 MNHNS and CDR2 SASEGT come from the germline V gene. The junction had 4 bases not matched to a gene; V was cut back by 5 bases and J by 0 bases.

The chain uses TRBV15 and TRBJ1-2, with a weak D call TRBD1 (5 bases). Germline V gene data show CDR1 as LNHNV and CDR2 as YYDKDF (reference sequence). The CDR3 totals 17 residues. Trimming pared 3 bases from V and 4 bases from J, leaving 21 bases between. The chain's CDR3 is CATSSGRAGRGTYGYTF. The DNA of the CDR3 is TGTGCCACCAGCAGCGGCCGGGCGGGACGGGGAACCTATGGCTACACCTTC.

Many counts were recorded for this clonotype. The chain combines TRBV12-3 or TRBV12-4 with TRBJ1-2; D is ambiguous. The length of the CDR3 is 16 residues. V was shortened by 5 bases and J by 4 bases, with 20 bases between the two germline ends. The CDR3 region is CASSRRATNYLYGYTF. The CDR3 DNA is TGTGCCAGCAGTCGGCGGGCCACTAACTACCTCTATGGCTACACCTTC.

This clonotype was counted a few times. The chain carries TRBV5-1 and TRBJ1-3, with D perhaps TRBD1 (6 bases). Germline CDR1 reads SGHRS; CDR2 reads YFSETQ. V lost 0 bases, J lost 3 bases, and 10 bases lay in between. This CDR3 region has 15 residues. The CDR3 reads CASSLDRVSGNTIYF. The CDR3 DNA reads TGCGCCAGCAGCTTGGACAGGGTTAGTGGAAACACCATATATTTT.

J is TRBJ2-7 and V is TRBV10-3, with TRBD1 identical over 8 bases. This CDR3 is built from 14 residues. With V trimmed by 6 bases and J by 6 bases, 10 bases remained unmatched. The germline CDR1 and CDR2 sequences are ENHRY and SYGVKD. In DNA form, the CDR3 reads TGTGCCATCAGCGACGGAGGACAGGGACGCGAGCAGTACTTC. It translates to CAISDGGQGREQYF.

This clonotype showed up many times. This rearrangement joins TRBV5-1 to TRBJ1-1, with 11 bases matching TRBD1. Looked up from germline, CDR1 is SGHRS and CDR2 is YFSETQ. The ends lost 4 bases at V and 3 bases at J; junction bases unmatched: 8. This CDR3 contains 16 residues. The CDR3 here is CASSMPMGQGDTEAFF. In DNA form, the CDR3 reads TGCGCCAGCAGCATGCCAATGGGACAGGGGGACACTGAAGCTTTCTTT.

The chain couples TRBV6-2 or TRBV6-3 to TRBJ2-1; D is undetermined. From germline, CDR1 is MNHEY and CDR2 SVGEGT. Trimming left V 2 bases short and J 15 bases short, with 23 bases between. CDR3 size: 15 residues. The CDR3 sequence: CASSYMATGKVVPFF. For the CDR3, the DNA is TGTGCCAGCAGTTACATGGCAACGGGCAAGGTCGTTCCGTTCTTC.

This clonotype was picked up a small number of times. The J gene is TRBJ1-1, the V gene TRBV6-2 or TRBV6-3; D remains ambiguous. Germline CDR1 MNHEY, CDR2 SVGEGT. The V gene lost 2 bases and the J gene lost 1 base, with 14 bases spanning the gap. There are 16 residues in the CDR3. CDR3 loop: CASSYGRWRQNTEAFF. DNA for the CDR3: TGTGCCAGCAGTTACGGGAGATGGAGACAGAACACTGAAGCTTTCTTT.

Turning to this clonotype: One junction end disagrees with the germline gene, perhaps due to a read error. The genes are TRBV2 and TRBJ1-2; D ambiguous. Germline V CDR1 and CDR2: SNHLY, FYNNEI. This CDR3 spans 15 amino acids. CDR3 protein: CANSDFDSSNYGYTF. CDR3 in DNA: TGTGCCAACAGTGATTTCGATAGTTCTAACTATGGCTACACCTTC.

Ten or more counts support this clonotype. As DNA, the CDR3 is TGTGCCAGCAGCTTAGAGGTCTACTTTGGCTACACCTTC. Translated: CASSLEVYFGYTF. This rearrangement joins TRBV7-9 to TRBJ1-2; no clear D. The germline V gene encodes CDR1 SEHNR and CDR2 FQNEAQ (reference sequence). V was pared by 1 base and J by 7 bases, with 10 bases between. The length of the CDR3 is 13 residues.

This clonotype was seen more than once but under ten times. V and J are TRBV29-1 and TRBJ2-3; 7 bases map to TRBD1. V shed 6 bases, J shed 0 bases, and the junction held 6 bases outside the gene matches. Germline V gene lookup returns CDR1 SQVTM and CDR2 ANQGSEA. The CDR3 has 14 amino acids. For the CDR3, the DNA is TGCAGCGTACCGACAGGGCGCAGCACAGATACGCAGTATTTT. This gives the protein CSVPTGRSTDTQYF.